The present TCR beta chain was sequenced within a study of shared clonotypes between healthy human individuals. Study-wide context: Per donor, three plates held CD4 naive cells, three held CD4 memory, two held CD8 naive and one held CD8 memory.

Libraries were prepared by immunoSEQ multiplex PCR; TCRdb keeps only in-frame clonotypes and omits some of them. The table records approximately 120,000 clones, approximately 70% of them present only once. This clone was observed at least ten times. This receptor was identified in a woman between 25 and 40 years old in good health. Sequenced sample: memory CD8+ T cells sorted from blood. The subset: CD45RO+ cells pooled with CCR7-negative TemRA cells.

CDR3: CASSFGPGEGREQYF. The DNA for the CDR3 is TGTGCCAGCAGTTTTGGCCCTGGCGAGGGGCGAGAGCAGTACTTC. The genes are TRBV28 and TRBJ2-7; D is tentatively TRBD1 or TRBD2 (5 bases each). The CDR3 sequence is 15 residues long. Trimming shortened V by 3 bases and J by 7 bases, and 19 bases separated the two germline ends. In germline, CDR1 is MDHEN, CDR2 SYDVKM.